This T cell receptor beta chain was profiled in a study of CD8 T cells in ankylosing spondylitis. In this sample, this clonotype turned up many times. Its matching antigen is unknown. Study results and limitations: In ankylosing spondylitis patients, matched synovial fluid reportedly showed significant enrichment of disease-linked clones.

The length of the CDR3 is 15 residues. Germline V CDR1 and CDR2: SQVTM, ANQGSEA. J was trimmed by 0 bases and V by 6 bases; bases with no gene match: 5. 5'-RACE, quantitative and with molecular barcodes, yielded the TCR beta libraries. TCRdb called the 5' RACE reads again in MiXCR, with one record for every CDR3 protein. The repertoire holds under 300,000 distinct CDR3 sequences, with approximately 20% as singletons. The sample consisted of blood, either unsorted or a sorted T cell fraction (not recorded which). The clonotype originates from a male donor with ankylosing spondylitis or in good health (not recorded which). The chain employs TRBV29-1 and TRBJ2-6, with TRBD1 identical over 7 bases. CDR3 coding DNA: TGCAGCGTCGGGGACAGCAGCTCTGGGGCCAACGTCCTGACTTTC. Protein: CSVGDSSSGANVLTF.